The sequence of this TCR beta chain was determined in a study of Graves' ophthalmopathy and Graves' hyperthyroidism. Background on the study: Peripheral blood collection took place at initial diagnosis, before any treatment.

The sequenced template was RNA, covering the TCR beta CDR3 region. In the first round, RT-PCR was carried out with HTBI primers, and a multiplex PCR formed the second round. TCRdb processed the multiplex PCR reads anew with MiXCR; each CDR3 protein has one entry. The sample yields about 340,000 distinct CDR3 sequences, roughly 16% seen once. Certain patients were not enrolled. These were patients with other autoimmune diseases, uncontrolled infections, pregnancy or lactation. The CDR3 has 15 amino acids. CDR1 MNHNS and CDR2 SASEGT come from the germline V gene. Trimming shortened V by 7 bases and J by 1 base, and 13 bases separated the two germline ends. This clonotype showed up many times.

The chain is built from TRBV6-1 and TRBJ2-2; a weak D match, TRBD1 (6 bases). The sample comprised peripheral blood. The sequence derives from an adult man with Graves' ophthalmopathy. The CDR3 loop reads CASTGGTKNTGELFF. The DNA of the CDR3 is TGTGCCAGCACGGGTGGGACAAAGAACACCGGGGAGCTGTTTTTT.